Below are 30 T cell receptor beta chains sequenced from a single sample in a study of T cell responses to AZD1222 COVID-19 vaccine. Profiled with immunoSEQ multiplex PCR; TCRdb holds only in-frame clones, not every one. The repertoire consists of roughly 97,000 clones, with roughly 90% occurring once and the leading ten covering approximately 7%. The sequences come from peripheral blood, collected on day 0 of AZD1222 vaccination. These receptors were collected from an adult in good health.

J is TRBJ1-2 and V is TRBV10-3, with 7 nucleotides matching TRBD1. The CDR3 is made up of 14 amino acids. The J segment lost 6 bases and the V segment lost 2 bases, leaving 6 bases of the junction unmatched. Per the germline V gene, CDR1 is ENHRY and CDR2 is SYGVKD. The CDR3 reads CAISEIRDSNGYTF. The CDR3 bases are TGTGCCATCAGTGAGATTAGGGACAGCAATGGCTACACCTTC.

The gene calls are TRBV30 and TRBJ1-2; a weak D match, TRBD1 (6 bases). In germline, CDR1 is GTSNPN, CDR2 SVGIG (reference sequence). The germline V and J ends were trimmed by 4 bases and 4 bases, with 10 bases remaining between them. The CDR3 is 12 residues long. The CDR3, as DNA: TGTGCCTGGAAGGACAGCTTCTATGGCTACACCTTC. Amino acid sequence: CAWKDSFYGYTF.

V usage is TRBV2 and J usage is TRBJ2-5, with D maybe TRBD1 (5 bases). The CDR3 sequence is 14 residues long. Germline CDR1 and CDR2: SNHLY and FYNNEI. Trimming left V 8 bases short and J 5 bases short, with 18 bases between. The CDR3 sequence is CASQGPHRVETQYF. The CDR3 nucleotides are TGTGCCAGCCAGGGCCCCCACAGAGTGGAGACCCAGTACTTC.

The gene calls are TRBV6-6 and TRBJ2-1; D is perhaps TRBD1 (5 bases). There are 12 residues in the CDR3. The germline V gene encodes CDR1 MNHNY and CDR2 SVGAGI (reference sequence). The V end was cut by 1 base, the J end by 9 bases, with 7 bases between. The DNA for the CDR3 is TGTGCCAGCAGTTACTTTCAGGGTGAGCAGTTCTTC. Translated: CASSYFQGEQFF.

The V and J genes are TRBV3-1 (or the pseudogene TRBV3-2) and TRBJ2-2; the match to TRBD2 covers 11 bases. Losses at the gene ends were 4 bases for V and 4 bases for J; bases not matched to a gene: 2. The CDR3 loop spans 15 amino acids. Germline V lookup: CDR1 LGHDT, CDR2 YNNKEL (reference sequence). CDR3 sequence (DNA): TGTGCCAGCAGCCTAGCGGGAGGGGGCACCGGGGAGCTGTTTTTT. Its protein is CASSLAGGGTGELFF.

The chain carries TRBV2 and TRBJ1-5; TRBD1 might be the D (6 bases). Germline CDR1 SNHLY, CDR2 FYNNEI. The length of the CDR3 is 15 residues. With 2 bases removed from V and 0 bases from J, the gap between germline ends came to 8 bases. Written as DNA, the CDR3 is TGTGCCAGCAGTGAACAGGGGAATAGCAATCAGCCCCAGCATTTT. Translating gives CASSEQGNSNQPQHF.

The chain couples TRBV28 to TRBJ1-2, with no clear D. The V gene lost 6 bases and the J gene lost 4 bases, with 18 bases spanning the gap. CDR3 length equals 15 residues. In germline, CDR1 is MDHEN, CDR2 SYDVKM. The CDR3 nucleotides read TGTGCCAGCAGCCTCAGAGGAAAGCACGCCTATGGCTACACCTTC. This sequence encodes CASSLRGKHAYGYTF.

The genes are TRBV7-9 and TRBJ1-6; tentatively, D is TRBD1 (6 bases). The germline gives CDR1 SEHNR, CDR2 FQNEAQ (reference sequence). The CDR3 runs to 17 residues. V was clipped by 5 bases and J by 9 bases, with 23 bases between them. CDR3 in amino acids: CASSPLTGGAPVSPLHF. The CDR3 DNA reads TGTGCCAGCAGCCCCCTTACCGGGGGCGCACCCGTTTCACCCCTCCACTTT.

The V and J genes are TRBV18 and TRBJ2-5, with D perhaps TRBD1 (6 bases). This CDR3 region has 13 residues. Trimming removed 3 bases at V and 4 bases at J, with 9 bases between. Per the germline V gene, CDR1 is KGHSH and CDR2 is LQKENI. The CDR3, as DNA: TGTGCCAGCTCACCGGGGGCCTCAGAGACCCAGTACTTC. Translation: CASSPGASETQYF.

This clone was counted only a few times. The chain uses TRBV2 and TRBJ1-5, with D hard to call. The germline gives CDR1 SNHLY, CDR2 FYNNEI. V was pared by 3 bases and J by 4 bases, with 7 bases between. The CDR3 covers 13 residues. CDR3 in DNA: TGTGCCAGCAGTGATAATCCGAATCAGCCCCAGCATTTT. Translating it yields CASSDNPNQPQHF.

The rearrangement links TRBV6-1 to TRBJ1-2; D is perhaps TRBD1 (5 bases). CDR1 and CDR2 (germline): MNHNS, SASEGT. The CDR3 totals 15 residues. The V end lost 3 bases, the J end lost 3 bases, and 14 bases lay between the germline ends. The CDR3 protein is CASSEGRIKHYGYTF. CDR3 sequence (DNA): TGTGCCAGCAGTGAGGGACGGATTAAACACTATGGCTACACCTTC.

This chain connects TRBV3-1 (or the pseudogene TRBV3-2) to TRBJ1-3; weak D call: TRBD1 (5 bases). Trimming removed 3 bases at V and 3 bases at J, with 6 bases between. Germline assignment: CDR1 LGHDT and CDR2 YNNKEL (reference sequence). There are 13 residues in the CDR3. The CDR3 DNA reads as TGTGCCAGCAGCCAGGGACGTGGAAACACCATATATTTT. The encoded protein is CASSQGRGNTIYF.

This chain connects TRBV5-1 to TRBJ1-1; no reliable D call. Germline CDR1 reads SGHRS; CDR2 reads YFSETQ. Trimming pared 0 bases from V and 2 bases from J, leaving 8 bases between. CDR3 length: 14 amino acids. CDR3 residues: CASSLASRNTEAFF. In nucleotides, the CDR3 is TGCGCCAGCAGCTTGGCCTCTCGAAACACTGAAGCTTTCTTT.

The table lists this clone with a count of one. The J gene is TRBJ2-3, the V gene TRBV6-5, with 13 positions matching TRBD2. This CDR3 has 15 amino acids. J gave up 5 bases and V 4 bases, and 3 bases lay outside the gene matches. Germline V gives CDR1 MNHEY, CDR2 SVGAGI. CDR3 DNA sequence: TGTGCCAGCAGTTGGACTAGCGGGGGAGGAGATACGCAGTATTTT. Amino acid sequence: CASSWTSGGGDTQYF.

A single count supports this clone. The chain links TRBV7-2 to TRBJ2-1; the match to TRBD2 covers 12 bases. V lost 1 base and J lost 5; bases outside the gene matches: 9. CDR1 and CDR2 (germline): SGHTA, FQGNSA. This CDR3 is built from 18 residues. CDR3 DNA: TGTGCCAGCAGCTTAGTTCTGCTAGCGGGAGGGCCCCACAATGAGCAGTTCTTC. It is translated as CASSLVLLAGGPHNEQFF.

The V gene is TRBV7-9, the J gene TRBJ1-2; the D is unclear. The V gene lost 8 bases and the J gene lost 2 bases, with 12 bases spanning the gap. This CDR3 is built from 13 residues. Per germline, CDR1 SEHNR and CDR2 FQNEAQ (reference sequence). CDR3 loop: CASYGGRNYGYTF. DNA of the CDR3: TGTGCCAGCTATGGTGGACGAAACTATGGCTACACCTTC.

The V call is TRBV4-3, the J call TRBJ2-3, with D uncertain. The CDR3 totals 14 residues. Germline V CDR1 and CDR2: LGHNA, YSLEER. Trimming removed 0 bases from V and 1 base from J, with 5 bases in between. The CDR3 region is CASSQDLGTDTQYF. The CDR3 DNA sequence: TGCGCCAGCAGCCAAGATCTAGGCACAGATACGCAGTATTTT.

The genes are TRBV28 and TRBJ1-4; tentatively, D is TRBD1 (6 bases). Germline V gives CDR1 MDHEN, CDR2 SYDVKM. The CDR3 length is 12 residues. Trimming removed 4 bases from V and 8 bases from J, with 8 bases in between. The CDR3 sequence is CASSWGPEKLFF. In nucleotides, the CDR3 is TGTGCCAGCAGTTGGGGGCCCGAAAAACTGTTTTTT. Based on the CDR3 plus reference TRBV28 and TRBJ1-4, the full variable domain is DVKVTQSSRYLVKRTGEKVFLECVQDMDHENMFWYRQDPGLGLRLIYFSYDVKMKEKGDIPEGYSVSREKKERFSLILESASTNQTSMYLCASSWGPEKLFFGSGTQLSVL.

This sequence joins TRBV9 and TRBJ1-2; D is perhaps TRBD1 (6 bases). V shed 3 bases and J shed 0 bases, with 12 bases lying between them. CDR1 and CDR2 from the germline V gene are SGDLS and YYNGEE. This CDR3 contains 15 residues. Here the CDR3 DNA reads TGTGCCAGCAGCGCGGACAGAAACGCTAACTATGGCTACACCTTC. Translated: CASSADRNANYGYTF.

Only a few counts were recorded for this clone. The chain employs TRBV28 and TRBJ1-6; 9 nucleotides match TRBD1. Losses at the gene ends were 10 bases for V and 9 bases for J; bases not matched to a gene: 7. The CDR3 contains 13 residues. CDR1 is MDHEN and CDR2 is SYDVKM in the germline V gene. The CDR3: CATQQGALSPLHF. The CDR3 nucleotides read TGTGCCACCCAACAGGGGGCGCTTTCACCCCTCCACTTT.

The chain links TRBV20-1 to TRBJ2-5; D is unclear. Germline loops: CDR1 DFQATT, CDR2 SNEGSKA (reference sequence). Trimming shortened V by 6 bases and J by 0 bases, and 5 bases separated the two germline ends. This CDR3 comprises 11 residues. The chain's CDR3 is CSAQYQETQYF. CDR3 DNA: TGCAGTGCACAGTACCAAGAGACCCAGTACTTC.

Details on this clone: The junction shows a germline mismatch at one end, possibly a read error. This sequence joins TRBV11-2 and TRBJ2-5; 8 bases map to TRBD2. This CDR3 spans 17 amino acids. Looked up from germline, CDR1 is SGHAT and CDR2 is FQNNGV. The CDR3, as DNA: TGTGCCTGCAGCGCCGTAGCGGGGACCGCCGGGTTGGTGACCCAGTACTTC. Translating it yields CACSAVAGTAGLVTQYF.

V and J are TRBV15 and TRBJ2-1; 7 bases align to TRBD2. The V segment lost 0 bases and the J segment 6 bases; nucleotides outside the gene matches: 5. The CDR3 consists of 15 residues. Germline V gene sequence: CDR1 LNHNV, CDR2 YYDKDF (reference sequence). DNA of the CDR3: TGTGCCACCAGCAGAGATAGGGAGGGGATCAATGAGCAGTTCTTC. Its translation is CATSRDREGINEQFF. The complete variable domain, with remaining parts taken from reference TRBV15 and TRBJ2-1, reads DAMVIQNPRYQVTQFGKPVTLSCSQTLNHNVMYWYQQKSSQAPKLLFHYYDKDFNNEADTPDNFQSRRPNTSFCFLDIRSPGLGDTAMYLCATSRDREGINEQFFGPGTRLTVL.

As DNA, the CDR3 is TGTGCCAGCAGCCAAGATTACAGAAGCTCCTATAATTCACCCCTCCACTTT. It encodes CASSQDYRSSYNSPLHF. This chain connects TRBV4-2 to TRBJ1-6; no firm D call. Trimming removed 0 bases at V and 0 bases at J, with 9 bases between. CDR3 length equals 17 residues. Per germline, CDR1 LGHNA and CDR2 YNFKEQ.

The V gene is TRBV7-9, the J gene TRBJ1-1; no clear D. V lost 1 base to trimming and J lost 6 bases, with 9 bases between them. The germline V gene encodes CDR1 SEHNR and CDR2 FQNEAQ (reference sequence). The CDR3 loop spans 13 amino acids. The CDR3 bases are TGTGCCAGCAGCTTAGTCTCTGGAGCTGAAGCTTTCTTT. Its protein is CASSLVSGAEAFF. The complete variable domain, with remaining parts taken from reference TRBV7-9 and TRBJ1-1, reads DTGVSQNPRHKITKRGQNVTFRCDPISEHNRLYWYRQTLGQGPEFLTYFQNEAQLEKSRLLSDRFSAERPKGSFSTLEIQRTEQGDSAMYLCASSLVSGAEAFFGQGTRLTVV.

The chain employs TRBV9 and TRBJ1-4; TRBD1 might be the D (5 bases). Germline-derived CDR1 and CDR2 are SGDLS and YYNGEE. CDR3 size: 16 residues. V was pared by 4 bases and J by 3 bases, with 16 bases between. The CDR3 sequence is CASSIAPGRSNEKLFF. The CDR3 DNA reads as TGTGCCAGCAGCATTGCCCCAGGGAGATCTAATGAAAAACTGTTTTTT.

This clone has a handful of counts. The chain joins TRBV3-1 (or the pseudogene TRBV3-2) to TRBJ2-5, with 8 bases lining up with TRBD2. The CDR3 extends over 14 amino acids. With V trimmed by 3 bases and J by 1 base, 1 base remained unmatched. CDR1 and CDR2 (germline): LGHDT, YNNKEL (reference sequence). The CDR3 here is CASSHTSGQETQYF. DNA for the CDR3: TGTGCCAGCAGCCACACTAGCGGCCAAGAGACCCAGTACTTC.

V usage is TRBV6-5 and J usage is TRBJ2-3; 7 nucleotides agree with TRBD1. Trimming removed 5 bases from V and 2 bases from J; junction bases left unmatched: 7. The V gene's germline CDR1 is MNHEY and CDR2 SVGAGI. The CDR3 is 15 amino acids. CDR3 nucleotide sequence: TGTGCCAGCAGTCACCGGGACAGAGACACAGATACGCAGTATTTT. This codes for CASSHRDRDTDTQYF.

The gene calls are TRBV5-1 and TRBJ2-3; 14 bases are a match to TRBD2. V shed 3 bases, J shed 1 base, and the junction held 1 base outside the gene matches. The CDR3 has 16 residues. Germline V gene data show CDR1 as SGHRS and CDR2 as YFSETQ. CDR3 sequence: CASSWGLAGGTDTQYF. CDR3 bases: TGCGCCAGCAGCTGGGGACTAGCGGGGGGCACAGATACGCAGTATTTT. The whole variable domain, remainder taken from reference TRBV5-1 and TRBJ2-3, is KAGVTQTPRYLIKTRGQQVTLSCSPISGHRSVSWYQQTPGQGLQFLFEYFSETQRNKGNFPGRFSGRQFSNSRSEMNVSTLELGDSALYLCASSWGLAGGTDTQYFGPGTRLTVL.

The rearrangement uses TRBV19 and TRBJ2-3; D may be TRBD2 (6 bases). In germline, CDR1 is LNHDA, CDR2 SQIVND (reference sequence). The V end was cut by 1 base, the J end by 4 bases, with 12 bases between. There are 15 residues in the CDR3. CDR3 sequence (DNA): TGTGCCAGTAGTATAGGAGCGGCGGGATCAGATACGCAGTATTTT. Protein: CASSIGAAGSDTQYF.